The 9 T cell receptor beta chains given below trace back to one sample, sequenced in a study of T cells in Graves' hyperthyroidism and ophthalmopathy. The CDR3 regions of TCR beta were amplified from RNA transcripts. HTBI primers were employed in a first-round RT-PCR of the TCR CDR3. Using its own MiXCR run on the multiplex PCR reads, TCRdb lists one record per CDR3 protein. This sample has approximately 400,000 distinct CDR3 sequences, with 15% to 18% found just once. Material: blood. The receptor set was obtained from a woman in her late teens or twenties with Graves' hyperthyroidism that later progressed to Graves' ophthalmopathy.

This clonotype was recorded a few times. V and J are TRBV12-3 or TRBV12-4 and TRBJ2-6, with 8 bases matching TRBD1. The ends lost 3 bases at V and 0 bases at J; junction bases unmatched: 7. The CDR3 totals 18 residues. The CDR3 DNA follows: TGTGCCAGCAGTTTGAGTACAGGGGGTTTCTCTGGGGCCAACGTCCTGACTTTC. Its translation: CASSLSTGGFSGANVLTF.

This clonotype has just a few counts. V usage is TRBV10-3 and J usage is TRBJ1-1; 8 bases fit TRBD1. The CDR3 runs to 16 residues. V shed 1 base, J shed 6 bases, and the junction held 10 bases outside the gene matches. Germline CDR1 reads ENHRY; CDR2 reads SYGVKD. The CDR3 here is CAISEYKTGESAEAFF. CDR3 nucleotides: TGTGCCATCAGTGAGTATAAGACAGGGGAGTCTGCTGAAGCTTTCTTT.

This clonotype was counted at least ten times. This rearrangement joins TRBV20-1 to TRBJ2-7; D gene uncertain. The CDR3 extends over 14 amino acids. The ends were cut back, 3 bases at V and 5 bases at J, with 17 bases in the middle. CDR1 and CDR2 (germline): DFQATT, SNEGSKA (reference sequence). CDR3 sequence reads: CSARAPPGTDEQYF. DNA of the CDR3: TGCAGTGCTAGGGCCCCGCCGGGCACCGACGAGCAGTACTTC.

The chain is built from TRBV6-2 or TRBV6-3 and TRBJ2-2, with D perhaps matching TRBD1 (6 bases). V lost 6 bases, J lost 4 bases, and 12 bases lay in between. Germline V gene lookup returns CDR1 MNHEY and CDR2 SVGEGT. The CDR3 is 14 residues long. CDR3 region: CASRVTGATGELFF. In nucleotides, the CDR3 is TGTGCCAGCAGGGTGACAGGTGCCACCGGGGAGCTGTTTTTT.

This clonotype was seen a handful of times. The rearrangement uses TRBV5-1 and TRBJ2-5; 10 bases fit TRBD2. Germline-derived CDR1 and CDR2 are SGHRS and YFSETQ. J gave up 4 bases and V 4 bases, and 4 bases lay outside the gene matches. This CDR3 contains 14 residues. CDR3: CASSTGTSAETQYF. The CDR3 DNA sequence: TGCGCCAGCAGCACCGGGACTAGCGCAGAGACCCAGTACTTC.

This clonotype was recorded at least ten times. The rearrangement uses TRBV27 and TRBJ2-7; TRBD1 or TRBD2 may be the D gene (5 bases each). V was shortened by 5 bases and J by 4 bases, with 12 bases between the two germline ends. This CDR3 is 13 amino acids long. CDR1 and CDR2 (germline): MNHEY, SMNVEV (reference sequence). CDR3 amino acids: CASSEGTDYEQYF. CDR3 nucleotides: TGTGCCAGCAGTGAGGGGACGGATTACGAGCAGTACTTC.

Of note for this clonotype: A single base separates this from a much larger clone, so it may be a read error. The chain uses TRBV15 and TRBJ2-1, with no clear D. The germline CDR1 and CDR2 sequences are LNHNV and YYDKDF (reference sequence). This CDR3 has 13 amino acids. The V end lost 5 bases, the J end lost 2 bases, and 7 bases lay between the germline ends. In nucleotides, the CDR3 is TGTGCCACCAGCGGCAAACCCTACAATGAGCAGTTCTTC. Its translation: CATSGKPYNEQFF.

This clonotype was counted only a few times. DNA for the CDR3: TGCGCCAGCAGCTTTAACGGACAGGTTGAAAAACTGTTTTTT. It encodes CASSFNGQVEKLFF. The chain carries TRBV5-1 and TRBJ1-4, with 7 bases fitting TRBD1. The germline V gene encodes CDR1 SGHRS and CDR2 YFSETQ. The CDR3 contains 14 residues. The ends lost 2 bases at V and 7 bases at J; junction bases unmatched: 5.

This clonotype was seen ten or more times. The genes are TRBV6-2 or TRBV6-3 and TRBJ2-7; no definite D call. CDR3 length: 13 amino acids. The V end was cut by 10 bases, the J end by 3 bases, with 16 bases between. Germline CDR1 is MNHEY and CDR2 is SVGEGT. This chain's CDR3 is CATRPGSLYEQYF. The CDR3 DNA reads as TGTGCCACCCGCCCCGGGTCCCTCTACGAGCAGTACTTC.